This TCR beta chain was captured in a study of blood T cell repertoires in COVID-19. About the research overall: Samples came from the United States, Italy and Spain, spanning acute and convalescent COVID-19.

Which cohort a participant joined came from the clinical history participants gave. Trimming removed 1 base from V and 0 bases from J, with 13 bases in between. Germline lookup yields CDR1 LNHDA and CDR2 SQIVND (reference sequence). This CDR3 has 17 residues. In the original processing: Amplification with reference gene primers provided the estimates of nucleated cell counts. Measured with immunoSEQ multiplex PCR; TCRdb has only the in-frame clones, and not every one. D and trimming were read from the DNA, whereas the V and J calls and clone size are those reported in that table. This sample has some 150,000 clones, with 84% found just once.

This clonotype originated in a woman aged 50 to 60 who had been exposed to COVID-19. The chain couples TRBV19 to TRBJ1-5, with a possible D match to TRBD1 (6 bases). The sequenced sample was PBMCs or T cells enriched from blood (not recorded which). Here the CDR3 DNA reads TGTGCCAGTAGTATAGTACAGGGCATTTCTAGCAATCAGCCCCAGCATTTT. Its translation is CASSIVQGISSNQPQHF.